The sequence of this T cell receptor beta chain was determined in a study of cytomegalovirus exposure and HLA in healthy donors. Study-level information: According to later analysis, the same platform produced the 120 validation and 666 first-cohort repertoires.

The repertoire was sequenced with immunoSEQ multiplex PCR; TCRdb's copy has only in-frame clones and lacks some. The profile shows 200,000 to 250,000 clones, roughly 90% of them singletons. Study-level results: Investigators reported around 150 TCR beta chains as tied to cytomegalovirus.

This clone was detected only once. Its antigen is unknown. V was pared by 0 bases and J by 4 bases, with 6 bases of the junction left unmatched. The CDR3 is made up of 15 amino acids. The germline gives CDR1 WNHNN, CDR2 SYGVQD (reference sequence). The V and J genes are TRBV10-1 and TRBJ2-7, with 7 bases fitting TRBD2. This TCR was sampled from a man between 18 and 29 years old in good health and CMV-seropositive. The sample consisted of PBMCs. The CDR3 DNA reads as TGCGCCAGCAGTGAGTCTGGCCTAGCGGCATACGAGCAGTACTTC. Encoded protein: CASSESGLAAYEQYF.